This T cell receptor (beta chain) was captured by sequencing in a study of blood T cells in healthy people across ages. The V segment lost 8 bases and the J segment 5 bases; nucleotides outside the gene matches: 3. CDR1 LNHNV and CDR2 YYDKDF come from the germline V gene (reference sequence). This CDR3 comprises 12 residues. Per sample, a minimum of 6.5 million PBMCs were isolated. A second PCR of roughly 7 to 11 cycles used a sample-barcoded 5' primer and a J-beta primer mix. Carrying 12 random nucleotides, a template-switch adaptor labeled each individual cDNA molecule. TCRdb independently ran MiXCR on the 5' RACE reads; one entry per CDR3 protein. The sample lists around 400,000 distinct CDR3 sequences, roughly half occurring once.

The TCR comes from a man in his 60s in good health. This sequence joins TRBV15 and TRBJ2-3, with 8 bases fitting TRBD1. Sequenced input: blood. The CDR3 is CATQQGEDTQYF. CDR3 sequence (DNA): TGTGCCACCCAACAGGGGGAAGATACGCAGTATTTT. Variable domain in full (rest from reference TRBV15 and TRBJ2-3): DAMVIQNPRYQVTQFGKPVTLSCSQTLNHNVMYWYQQKSSQAPKLLFHYYDKDFNNEADTPDNFQSRRPNTSFCFLDIRSPGLGDTAMYLCATQQGEDTQYFGPGTRLTVL.